This T cell receptor (beta chain) was recorded in a study of blood T cell repertoires in COVID-19. About the research overall: The analysed material was cDNA or gDNA that came from T cells, B-cell-depleted T cells, or PBMCs.

Germline V gives CDR1 MNHEY, CDR2 SMNVEV (reference sequence). Trimming took 1 base from V and 2 from J, leaving 11 bases between them. The CDR3 has 15 residues. Clinical history reported by participants formed the basis on which cohorts were assigned. Clones were sequenced by immunoSEQ multiplex PCR, and TCRdb holds only the in-frame ones, with some missing. The data hold about 300,000 clones, with over 75% observed a single time. Specimen: PBMCs or T cells enriched from blood (not recorded which). This rearrangement joins TRBV27 to TRBJ1-1; possibly TRBD1 for D (5 bases). The receptor was isolated from a man aged 30 to 45 who had recovered from COVID-19. This CDR3 reads CASSLLGGFNTEAFF. The CDR3 coding sequence is TGTGCCAGCAGTTTATTGGGGGGGTTCAACACTGAAGCTTTCTTT.